The sequence of this TCR beta chain was determined in a study of blood T cell repertoires in COVID-19. Study at large: Sites in the United States, Italy and Spain provided acute and convalescent COVID-19 samples. PBMCs, B-cell-depleted T cells, or T cells provided the cDNA or gDNA that made up the material.

This CDR3 has 15 amino acids. Germline V lookup: CDR1 SGHAT, CDR2 FQDESV (reference sequence). V dropped 3 bases and J dropped 2 bases, with 12 bases sitting between them. Repertoires were generated with immunoSEQ multiplex PCR, while TCRdb's copy carries only in-frame clones and drops some. This table holds some 71,000 clones, more than 65% found once. Material for sequencing was peripheral blood. V and J are TRBV11-1 and TRBJ2-3; tentative D call: TRBD2 (7 bases). This sequence originates from a woman aged 50 to 65 with acute or convalescent COVID-19. This CDR3 reads CASSLGEGDTDTQYF. The CDR3 DNA reads as TGTGCCAGCAGCTTGGGGGAGGGGGACACAGATACGCAGTATTTT.